This T cell receptor beta chain was profiled in a study of a mutant IDH1 vaccine in newly diagnosed glioma. Regarding time point: baseline, week 1 (first vaccination visit). Indicated treatment: pre-vaccination baseline after standard-of-care therapy. Clones were sequenced by immunoSEQ multiplex PCR, and TCRdb holds only the in-frame ones, with some missing. This sample yields tens of thousands of clones, of which 70% to 80% are seen a single time; over 1.5% belongs to the top ten. This TCR derives from a woman in her 40s with glioma. This material consisted of PBMCs, taken from a glioma patient treated with radiotherapy, temozolomide or both.

CDR3 sequence reads: CASSLLASPDTQYF. The CDR3 DNA follows: TGTGCCAGCAGCTTATTGGCTAGCCCAGATACGCAGTATTTT. This chain joins TRBV7-9 and TRBJ2-3, with D possibly matching TRBD2 (5 bases). The V and J ends lost 2 bases and 4 bases respectively, with 10 bases between them. In germline, CDR1 is SEHNR, CDR2 FQNEAQ (reference sequence). This CDR3 has 14 residues. Filled out from reference TRBV7-9 and TRBJ2-3, the complete variable domain reads DTGVSQNPRHKITKRGQNVTFRCDPISEHNRLYWYRQTLGQGPEFLTYFQNEAQLEKSRLLSDRFSAERPKGSFSTLEIQRTEQGDSAMYLCASSLLASPDTQYFGPGTRLTVL.